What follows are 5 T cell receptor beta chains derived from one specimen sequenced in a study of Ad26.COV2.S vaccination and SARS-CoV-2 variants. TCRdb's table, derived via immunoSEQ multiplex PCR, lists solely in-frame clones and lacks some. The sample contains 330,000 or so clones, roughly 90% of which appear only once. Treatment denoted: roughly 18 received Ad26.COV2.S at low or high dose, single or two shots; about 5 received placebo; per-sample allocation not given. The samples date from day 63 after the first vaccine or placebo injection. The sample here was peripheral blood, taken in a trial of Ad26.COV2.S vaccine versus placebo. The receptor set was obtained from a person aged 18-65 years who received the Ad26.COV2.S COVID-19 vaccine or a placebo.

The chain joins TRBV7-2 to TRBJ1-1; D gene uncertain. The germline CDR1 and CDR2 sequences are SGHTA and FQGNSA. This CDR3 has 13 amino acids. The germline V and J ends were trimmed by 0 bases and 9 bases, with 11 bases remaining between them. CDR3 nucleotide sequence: TGTGCCAGCAGCTTAGCTGGATCCGTTAAAGCTTTCTTT. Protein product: CASSLAGSVKAFF.

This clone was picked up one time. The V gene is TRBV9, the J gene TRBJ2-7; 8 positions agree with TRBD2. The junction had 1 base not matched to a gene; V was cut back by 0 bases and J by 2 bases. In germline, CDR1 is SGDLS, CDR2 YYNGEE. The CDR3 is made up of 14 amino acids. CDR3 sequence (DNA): TGTGCCAGCAGCGTAGGCGGGGGGCCCTACGAGCAGTACTTC. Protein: CASSVGGGPYEQYF.

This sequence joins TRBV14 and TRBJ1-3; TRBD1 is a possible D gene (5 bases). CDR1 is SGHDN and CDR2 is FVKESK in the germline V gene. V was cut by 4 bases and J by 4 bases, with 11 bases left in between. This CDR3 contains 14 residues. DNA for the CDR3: TGTGCCAGCAGCCTAAAGGGGATCGGAAACACCATATATTTT. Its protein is CASSLKGIGNTIYF.

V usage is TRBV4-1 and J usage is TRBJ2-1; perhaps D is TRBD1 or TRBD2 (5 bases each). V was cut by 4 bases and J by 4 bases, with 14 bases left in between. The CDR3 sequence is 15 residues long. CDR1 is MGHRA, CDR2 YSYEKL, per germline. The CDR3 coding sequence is TGCGCCAGCAGCCTGTCCCGGGACGGATACAATGAGCAGTTCTTC. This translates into CASSLSRDGYNEQFF.

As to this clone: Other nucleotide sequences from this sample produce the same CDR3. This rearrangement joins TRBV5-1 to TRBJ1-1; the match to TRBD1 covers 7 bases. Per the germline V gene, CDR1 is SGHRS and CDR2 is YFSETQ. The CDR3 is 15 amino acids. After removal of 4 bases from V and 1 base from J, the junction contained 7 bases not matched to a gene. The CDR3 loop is CASSPPGTANTEAFF. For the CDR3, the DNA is TGCGCCAGCAGCCCCCCCGGGACAGCGAACACTGAAGCTTTCTTT.